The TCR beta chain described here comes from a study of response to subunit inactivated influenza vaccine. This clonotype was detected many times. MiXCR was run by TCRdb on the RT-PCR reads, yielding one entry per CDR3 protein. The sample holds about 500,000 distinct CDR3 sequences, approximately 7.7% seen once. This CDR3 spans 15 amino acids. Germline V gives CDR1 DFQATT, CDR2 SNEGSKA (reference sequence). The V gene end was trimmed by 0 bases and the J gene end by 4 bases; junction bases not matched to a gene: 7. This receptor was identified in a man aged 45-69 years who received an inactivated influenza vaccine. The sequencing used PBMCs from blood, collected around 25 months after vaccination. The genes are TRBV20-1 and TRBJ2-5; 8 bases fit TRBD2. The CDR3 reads CSARDFGGGPETQYF. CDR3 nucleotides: TGCAGTGCTAGAGATTTCGGGGGGGGCCCAGAGACCCAGTACTTC.